This T cell receptor (beta chain) was identified in a study of blood T cell repertoires in COVID-19. Study-level background: PBMCs, B-cell-depleted T cells, or T cells provided the cDNA or gDNA that made up the material.

CDR1 SNHLY and CDR2 FYNNEI come from the germline V gene. The ends were cut back, 6 bases at V and 0 bases at J, with 12 bases in the middle. The CDR3 loop spans 15 amino acids. Data came from immunoSEQ multiplex PCR; TCRdb stores just in-frame clones and leaves some out. The sample lists over 100,000 clones, about 90% seen once, with 5% to 6.5% in the top ten. The chain couples TRBV2 to TRBJ1-5; D is perhaps TRBD1 (5 bases). This sequence originates from a woman aged 45-65 years with COVID-19, enrolled during active disease. The sequenced material came from peripheral blood. This chain's CDR3 is CASRAGSYSNQPQHF. DNA of the CDR3: TGTGCCAGCAGGGCAGGGTCTTATAGCAATCAGCCCCAGCATTTT.